The source of this T cell receptor (beta chain) is a study of technical replicates of blood from a handful of donors. Assay: immunoSEQ multiplex PCR; the TCRdb copy retains only in-frame clones and omits some. The sample has tens of thousands of clones, roughly 94% seen once; the top ten hold 0.34%. This TCR was sampled from a human donor in good health. Material: T cells isolated from PBMCs.

The CDR3 DNA sequence: TGCGCCAGCTCCCGACTACTTAACACCGGGGAGCTGTTTTTT. Protein: CASSRLLNTGELFF. The chain combines TRBV10-1 with TRBJ2-2, with a possible D match to TRBD2 (5 bases). In germline, CDR1 is WNHNN, CDR2 SYGVQD (reference sequence). The CDR3 is made up of 14 amino acids. V was cut by 8 bases and J by 2 bases, with 12 bases left in between.